One sample yielded the 29 T cell receptor beta chains listed below, sequenced in a study of blood T cell repertoires in COVID-19. Assay used: immunoSEQ multiplex PCR; TCRdb lists only in-frame clones, some missing. The data show around 170,000 clones, about 86% seen once. The sequenced material came from peripheral blood. The origin of the receptors is a man in his forties or fifties with active or convalescent COVID-19.

CDR3 sequence: CASSQGTSGNEQYF. In DNA form, the CDR3 reads TGTGCCAGCAGCCAAGGGACTAGCGGGAACGAGCAGTACTTC. The chain is built from TRBV5-5 and TRBJ2-7, with 13 bases aligning to TRBD2. The junction had 3 bases not matched to a gene; V was cut back by 4 bases and J by 5 bases. Germline V CDR1 and CDR2: SGHKS, YYEKEE (reference sequence). CDR3 size: 14 residues.

This chain links TRBV29-1 with TRBJ1-4; 7 bases line up with TRBD1. The trim removed 6 bases at V and 0 bases at J, leaving 7 bases unmatched. The CDR3 has 15 residues. Germline V gene sequence: CDR1 SQVTM, CDR2 ANQGSEA. The CDR3 DNA reads as TGCAGCGTCAGGGGGACAGCGACAACTAATGAAAAACTGTTTTTT. This gives the protein CSVRGTATTNEKLFF.

The genes are TRBV4-2 and TRBJ2-7; D ambiguous. V lost 3 bases to trimming and J lost 3 bases, with 9 bases between them. This CDR3 contains 13 residues. Germline V gene sequence: CDR1 LGHNA, CDR2 YNFKEQ. CDR3 sequence reads: CASSHSPGYEQYF. CDR3 nucleotides: TGTGCCAGCAGCCATTCTCCGGGCTACGAGCAGTACTTC.

The rearrangement links TRBV27 to TRBJ2-7; 8 nucleotides agree with TRBD2. The V and J ends lost 2 bases and 4 bases, in that order; junction bases with no gene match: 7. The germline CDR1 and CDR2 sequences are MNHEY and SMNVEV (reference sequence). The CDR3 extends over 15 amino acids. In DNA, the CDR3 is TGTGCCAGCAGTTTACGTGGGACTAGGAAGTACGAGCAGTACTTC. Its translation is CASSLRGTRKYEQYF.

V gene TRBV6-2 or TRBV6-3 combines with J gene TRBJ2-3, with 10 bases lining up with TRBD2. This CDR3 has 19 amino acids. Trimming cost V 6 bases and J 2 bases; bases outside gene matches: 17. Germline V CDR1 and CDR2: MNHEY, SVGEGT. CDR3 residues: CASSQTHLGAGGLTDTQYF. The CDR3 coding sequence is TGTGCCAGCAGCCAGACCCACCTCGGAGCGGGGGGGCTCACAGATACGCAGTATTTT.

J is TRBJ2-6 and V is TRBV6-2 or TRBV6-3, with 7 bases fitting TRBD2. Looked up from germline, CDR1 is MNHEY and CDR2 is SVGEGT. The CDR3 runs to 18 residues. V shed 2 bases and J 0 bases; nucleotides not matched to a gene: 7. CDR3 loop: CASSYAEGRDSGANVLTF. The DNA for the CDR3 is TGTGCCAGCAGTTACGCGGAGGGGAGGGACTCTGGGGCCAACGTCCTGACTTTC.

The rearrangement joins TRBV5-1 to TRBJ2-3; 11 bases are a match to TRBD2. J lost 0 bases, V lost 4 bases, and 10 bases had no gene match. This CDR3 is 18 amino acids long. Germline lookup yields CDR1 SGHRS and CDR2 YFSETQ. CDR3 loop: CASSPGTSGDSSTDTQYF. The CDR3 nucleotides are TGCGCCAGCAGCCCCGGGACTAGCGGAGACAGTAGCACAGATACGCAGTATTTT. The variable domain in full, completed from reference TRBV5-1 and TRBJ2-3, reads KAGVTQTPRYLIKTRGQQVTLSCSPISGHRSVSWYQQTPGQGLQFLFEYFSETQRNKGNFPGRFSGRQFSNSRSEMNVSTLELGDSALYLCASSPGTSGDSSTDTQYFGPGTRLTVL.

The gene calls are TRBV9 and TRBJ1-1; D may be TRBD1 (6 bases). Per germline, CDR1 SGDLS and CDR2 YYNGEE. With 3 bases removed from V and 3 bases from J, the gap between germline ends came to 9 bases. This CDR3 is built from 13 residues. CDR3 coding DNA: TGTGCCAGCAGCGCTTACAGGGACACTGAAGCTTTCTTT. It translates to CASSAYRDTEAFF.

The chain links TRBV27 to TRBJ2-7; TRBD2 aligns across 10 bases. In germline, CDR1 is MNHEY, CDR2 SMNVEV (reference sequence). The V gene end was trimmed by 3 bases and the J gene end by 5 bases; junction bases not matched to a gene: 7. The CDR3 covers 15 residues. This CDR3 reads CASSFSSGRLDEQYF. Here the CDR3 DNA reads TGTGCCAGCAGTTTCAGTAGCGGGAGGTTGGACGAGCAGTACTTC.

V and J are TRBV19 and TRBJ2-3; TRBD2 aligns across 8 bases. This CDR3 comprises 18 residues. Trimming at V came to 6 bases and at J to 2 bases, leaving 16 bases not matched to a gene. Germline V gene sequence: CDR1 LNHDA, CDR2 SQIVND (reference sequence). This chain's CDR3 is CASRAAGRGARYTDTQYF. The CDR3 DNA reads TGTGCCAGTAGAGCCGCGGGGCGGGGGGCCCGTTACACAGATACGCAGTATTTT.

The chain couples TRBV4-3 to TRBJ1-4; weak D call: TRBD1 (5 bases). Trimming stripped 1 base from V and 4 bases from J, with 10 bases between. CDR1 is LGHNA, CDR2 YSLEER, per germline. The CDR3 has 15 amino acids. The CDR3 DNA reads as TGCGCCAGCAGCCAAGTTGGGACTCTTAATGAAAAACTGTTTTTT. Translation: CASSQVGTLNEKLFF.

This clone came up a few times. Other nucleotide sequences in the sample specify the same CDR3. The chain is built from TRBV3-1 (or the pseudogene TRBV3-2) and TRBJ1-6; tentative D call: TRBD1 (6 bases). Deletions cut 2 bases from V and 8 bases from J, with 7 bases between. Looked up from germline, CDR1 is LGHDT and CDR2 is YNNKEL (reference sequence). The CDR3 runs to 13 residues. The CDR3 DNA is TGTGCCAGCAGCCAAAACAGGGATTCACCCCTCCACTTT. Its protein is CASSQNRDSPLHF.

The V and J genes are TRBV11-3 and TRBJ2-7; 9 nucleotides match TRBD2. CDR3 size: 14 residues. With V trimmed by 2 bases and J by 1 base, 0 bases remained unmatched. Looked up from germline, CDR1 is SGHNT and CDR2 is YENEEA. The CDR3 coding sequence is TGTGCCAGCAGCTTACTAGCGGGGTCCTACGAGCAGTACTTC. As protein: CASSLLAGSYEQYF.

The rearrangement uses TRBV18 and TRBJ2-5; 10 bases map to TRBD2. The CDR3 sequence is 17 residues long. V lost 6 bases and J lost 5; bases outside the gene matches: 15. The germline V gene encodes CDR1 KGHSH and CDR2 LQKENI. CDR3 nucleotides: TGTGCCAGCTCCCCGATCGCCTCCCTAGCGGGAGTGGAGACCCAGTACTTC. It specifies CASSPIASLAGVETQYF.

The chain combines TRBV5-6 with TRBJ2-1; 7 nucleotides match TRBD2. The CDR3 runs to 16 residues. CDR1 is SGHDT and CDR2 is YYEEEE in the germline V gene. The junction had 5 bases not matched to a gene; V was cut back by 2 bases and J by 0 bases. This CDR3 reads CASSFLTGGSYNEQFF. In nucleotides, the CDR3 is TGTGCCAGCAGCTTCCTAACGGGAGGCTCCTACAATGAGCAGTTCTTC.

The chain has TRBV5-1 and TRBJ1-5, with 11 nucleotides matching TRBD1. CDR3 length: 15 residues. The J segment lost 6 bases and the V segment lost 0 bases, leaving 2 bases of the junction unmatched. CDR1 and CDR2 (germline): SGHRS, YFSETQ. Written as DNA, the CDR3 is TGCGCCAGCAGCTTGGGGACAGGGGGCAGTCAGCCCCAGCATTTT. This sequence encodes CASSLGTGGSQPQHF.

The gene calls are TRBV11-1 and TRBJ1-1, with TRBD1 identical over 10 bases. Germline loops: CDR1 SGHAT, CDR2 FQDESV (reference sequence). The CDR3 is 14 amino acids. The V gene end was trimmed by 1 base and the J gene end by 6 bases; junction bases not matched to a gene: 2. The CDR3 loop reads CASSLGQGAPEAFF. In nucleotides, the CDR3 is TGTGCCAGCAGCTTAGGACAGGGGGCCCCTGAAGCTTTCTTT. Looking up the rest from reference TRBV11-1 and TRBJ1-1 gives the full variable domain: EAEVAQSPRYKITEKSQAVAFWCDPISGHATLYWYRQILGQGPELLVQFQDESVVDDSQLPKDRFSAERLKGVDSTLKIQPAELGDSAMYLCASSLGQGAPEAFFGQGTRLTVV.

This chain links TRBV2 with TRBJ1-2; 9 bases are a match to TRBD1. CDR3 length equals 13 residues. The J segment lost 8 bases and the V segment lost 2 bases, leaving 3 bases of the junction unmatched. Per the germline V gene, CDR1 is SNHLY and CDR2 is FYNNEI. DNA for the CDR3: TGTGCCAGCAGTGAAATGGGACAGGGAGGCTACACCTTC. Encoded protein: CASSEMGQGGYTF.

V usage is TRBV2 and J usage is TRBJ2-7; D unclear. The CDR3 is 12 residues long. Trimming pared 6 bases from V and 7 bases from J, leaving 13 bases between. The germline gives CDR1 SNHLY, CDR2 FYNNEI. The CDR3, as DNA: TGTGCCAGCAGCGTCTTCGGTCGGGAGCAGTACTTC. As protein: CASSVFGREQYF.

The CDR3 here is CASSPRDRGHYEQYF. Written as DNA, the CDR3 is TGTGCCAGCAGCCCGAGGGACAGGGGACACTACGAGCAGTACTTC. V is TRBV7-6 and J is TRBJ2-7, with 10 bases fitting TRBD1. V was clipped by 5 bases and J by 3 bases; unmatched bases: 7. The CDR3 spans 15 residues. CDR1 SGHVS and CDR2 FNYEAQ come from the germline V gene.

V usage is TRBV10-3 and J usage is TRBJ1-5, with D uncertain. V lost 0 bases, J lost 7 bases, and 13 bases lay in between. Looked up from germline, CDR1 is ENHRY and CDR2 is SYGVKD. The CDR3 consists of 15 residues. For the CDR3, the DNA is TGTGCCATCAGTGAGTCACTAGATAGGTTGCAGCCCCAGCATTTT. Translation: CAISESLDRLQPQHF.

The chain carries TRBV29-1 and TRBJ2-5; 9 nucleotides align to TRBD1. The CDR3 is 12 residues long. V was pared by 7 bases and J by 4 bases, with 4 bases of the junction left unmatched. Germline-derived CDR1 and CDR2 are SQVTM and ANQGSEA. The CDR3 sequence is CSGDREVETQYF. CDR3 in DNA: TGCAGCGGGGACAGGGAGGTAGAGACCCAGTACTTC.

J is TRBJ2-2 and V is TRBV12-3 or TRBV12-4; 7 bases are a match to TRBD1. J was trimmed by 5 bases and V by 7 bases; bases with no gene match: 1. The CDR3 extends over 12 amino acids. The CDR3 loop reads CASTRGTGELFF. In DNA form, the CDR3 reads TGTGCCAGCACCAGGGGGACCGGGGAGCTGTTTTTT.

This clone was picked up a small number of times. The chain joins TRBV4-3 to TRBJ2-7, with 9 bases identical to TRBD2. The germline gives CDR1 LGHNA, CDR2 YSLEER. V lost 5 bases, J lost 4 bases, and 15 bases stayed unmatched. There are 17 residues in the CDR3. CDR3 sequence reads: CASSTFSTSGGRYEQYF. CDR3 DNA: TGCGCCAGCAGCACATTCTCGACGAGCGGGGGGAGGTACGAGCAGTACTTC.

The rearrangement uses TRBV5-1 and TRBJ1-1; TRBD1 matches 8 bases. This CDR3 region has 14 residues. Trimming removed 0 bases from V and 3 bases from J; junction bases left unmatched: 1. The V gene's germline CDR1 is SGHRS and CDR2 YFSETQ. DNA for the CDR3: TGCGCCAGCAGCTTGGGACAGGGGCACACTGAAGCTTTCTTT. It specifies CASSLGQGHTEAFF. Filled out from reference TRBV5-1 and TRBJ1-1, the complete variable domain reads KAGVTQTPRYLIKTRGQQVTLSCSPISGHRSVSWYQQTPGQGLQFLFEYFSETQRNKGNFPGRFSGRQFSNSRSEMNVSTLELGDSALYLCASSLGQGHTEAFFGQGTRLTVV.

This chain connects TRBV7-3 to TRBJ2-1; 12 bases agree with TRBD2. Germline V CDR1 and CDR2: SGHTA, FQGTGA. V lost 8 bases to trimming and J lost 7 bases; unmatched junction nucleotides: 3. There are 13 residues in the CDR3. This CDR3 reads CASGLAGRNEQFF. CDR3 in DNA: TGTGCCAGCGGACTAGCGGGGAGGAATGAGCAGTTCTTC.

The V gene is TRBV19, the J gene TRBJ1-1, with D perhaps TRBD1 (5 bases). Germline values: CDR1 LNHDA, CDR2 SQIVND (reference sequence). V shed 6 bases and J shed 4 bases, with 12 bases lying between them. The CDR3 is made up of 13 amino acids. CDR3 loop: CASRTSGGTEAFF. For the CDR3, the DNA is TGTGCCAGTAGAACCAGCGGGGGCACTGAAGCTTTCTTT. Supplemented by reference TRBV19 and TRBJ1-1, the full variable domain reads DGGITQSPKYLFRKEGQNVTLSCEQNLNHDAMYWYRQDPGQGLRLIYYSQIVNDFQKGDIAEGYSVSREKKESFPLTVTSAQKNPTAFYLCASRTSGGTEAFFGQGTRLTVV.

The gene calls are TRBV28 and TRBJ2-7; possibly TRBD2 for D (5 bases). V was trimmed by 6 bases and J by 3 bases, leaving 21 bases between them. This CDR3 contains 16 residues. The germline V gene encodes CDR1 MDHEN and CDR2 SYDVKM. CDR3 protein: CASRTNRAVLGYEQYF. In DNA, the CDR3 is TGTGCCAGCAGAACAAATCGAGCGGTGTTAGGCTACGAGCAGTACTTC.

V gene TRBV9 combines with J gene TRBJ1-2, with 8 bases that match TRBD1. CDR1 is SGDLS and CDR2 is YYNGEE in the germline V gene. V shed 3 bases, J shed 8 bases, and the junction held 6 bases outside the gene matches. The CDR3 is made up of 13 amino acids. The CDR3: CASSATGGGGYTF. CDR3 in DNA: TGTGCCAGCAGCGCCACAGGGGGAGGCGGCTACACCTTC.